The entry below describes one TCR beta chain. What it binds is not known. Each CDR3 protein is one row after TCRdb ran MiXCR on the reads. The sample lists about 740,000 distinct CDR3 sequences, 35% to 40% occurring once. The data stem from a study of T cell repertoires in cytomegalovirus infection. Study-level background: CMV infection and matching HLA type were both indicated by public TCR beta signatures.

Trimming removed 1 base at V and 2 bases at J, with 5 bases between. This CDR3 contains 13 residues. Germline values: CDR1 MNHEY, CDR2 SMNVEV (reference sequence). The study, taken as a whole, reports: Ex vivo responses were dominated by HLA-C-restricted CMV-specific TCR beta clonotypes. Public TCR beta family frequency separated CMV-and-HLA carriers, including in an independent cohort.

Sequencing was carried out using PBMCs. This TCR derives from a human donor in good health (CMV status not recorded). Some clones in this sample may be carry-over from other donors' samples. The rearrangement joins TRBV27 to TRBJ2-5; no clear D. The CDR3 DNA reads TGTGCCAGCAGTTTATATATGCAAGAGACCCAGTACTTC. It translates to CASSLYMQETQYF.